This entry concerns a single TCR beta chain. Authors' processing steps: Reference gene primer amplification gave nucleated cell count estimates. This table comes from immunoSEQ multiplex PCR, and its TCRdb copy is limited to in-frame clones, with some not included. D and trimming come from the DNA, and the V and J calls and clone size come from that table. Seen here are fewer than 450,000 clones, about 90% observed once, and the top ten hold roughly 3%. The V end lost 0 bases, the J end lost 6 bases, and 10 bases lay between the germline ends. CDR3 length: 14 residues. Germline loops: CDR1 SGDLS, CDR2 YYNGEE. The sample belongs to a study of blood T cell repertoires in COVID-19. Study-wide context: COVID-19 samples from acute and convalescent phases originated in the United States, Italy and Spain. Sources were T cells, B-cell-depleted T cells, or PBMCs; the material itself was cDNA or gDNA.

This receptor was obtained from a woman aged 18 to 35 who had recovered from COVID-19. The J gene is TRBJ2-1, the V gene TRBV9; D is ambiguous. The sample comprised peripheral blood. For the CDR3, the DNA is TGTGCCAGCAGCGTAGGCCCTACCCCCAATGAGCAGTTCTTC. Protein: CASSVGPTPNEQFF.